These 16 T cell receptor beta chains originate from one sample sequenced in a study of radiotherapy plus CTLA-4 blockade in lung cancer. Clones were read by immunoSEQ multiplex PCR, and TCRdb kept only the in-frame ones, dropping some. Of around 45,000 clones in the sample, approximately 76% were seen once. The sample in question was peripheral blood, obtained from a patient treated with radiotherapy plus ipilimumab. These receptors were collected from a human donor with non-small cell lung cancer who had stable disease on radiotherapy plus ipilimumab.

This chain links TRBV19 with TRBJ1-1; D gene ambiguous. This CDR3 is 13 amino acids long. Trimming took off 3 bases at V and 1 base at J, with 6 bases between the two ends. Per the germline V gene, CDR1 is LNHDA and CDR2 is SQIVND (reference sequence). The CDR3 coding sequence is TGTGCCAGTAGTATCCTATGGAACACTGAAGCTTTCTTT. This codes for CASSILWNTEAFF.

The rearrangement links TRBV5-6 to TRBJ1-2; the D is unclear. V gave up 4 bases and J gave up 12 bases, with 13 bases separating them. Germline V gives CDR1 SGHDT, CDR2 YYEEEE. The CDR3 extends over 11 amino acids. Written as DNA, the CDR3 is TGTGCCAGCAGCGTCCTTCGCTTTCACACCTTC. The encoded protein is CASSVLRFHTF.

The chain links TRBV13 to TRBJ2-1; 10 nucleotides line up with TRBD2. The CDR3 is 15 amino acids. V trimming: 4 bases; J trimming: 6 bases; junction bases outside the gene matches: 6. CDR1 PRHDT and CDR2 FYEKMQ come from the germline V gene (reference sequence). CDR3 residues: CASSSSGGVTNEQFF. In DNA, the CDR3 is TGTGCCAGCAGCTCGAGCGGGGGGGTGACCAATGAGCAGTTCTTC.

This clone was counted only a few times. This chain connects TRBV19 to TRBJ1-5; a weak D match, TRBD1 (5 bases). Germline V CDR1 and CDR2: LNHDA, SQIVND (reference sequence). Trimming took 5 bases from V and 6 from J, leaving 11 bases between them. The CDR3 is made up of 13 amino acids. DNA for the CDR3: TGTGCCAGTAGTCCCCAGGGAAGTCAGCCCCAGCATTTT. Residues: CASSPQGSQPQHF.

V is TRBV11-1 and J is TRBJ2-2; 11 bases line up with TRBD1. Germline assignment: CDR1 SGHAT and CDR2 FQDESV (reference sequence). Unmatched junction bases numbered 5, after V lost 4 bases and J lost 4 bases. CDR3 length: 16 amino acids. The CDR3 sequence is CASSSGQGATTGELFF. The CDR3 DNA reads TGTGCCAGCAGCTCTGGACAGGGGGCGACCACCGGGGAGCTGTTTTTT.

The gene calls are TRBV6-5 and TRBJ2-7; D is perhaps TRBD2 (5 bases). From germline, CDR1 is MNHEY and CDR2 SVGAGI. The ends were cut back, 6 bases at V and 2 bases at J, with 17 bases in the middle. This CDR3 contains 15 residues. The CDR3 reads CASRTGVAVPYEQYV. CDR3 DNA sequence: TGTGCCAGCAGGACCGGGGTAGCAGTGCCCTACGAGCAGTACGTC.

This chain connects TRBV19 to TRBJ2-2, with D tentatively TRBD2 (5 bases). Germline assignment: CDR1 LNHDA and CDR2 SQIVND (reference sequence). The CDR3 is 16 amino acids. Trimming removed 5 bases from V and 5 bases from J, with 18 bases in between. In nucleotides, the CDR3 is TGTGCCAGTAGTGTCGGCGGGCCCCGTGGGACCGGGGAGCTGTTTTTT. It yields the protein CASSVGGPRGTGELFF.

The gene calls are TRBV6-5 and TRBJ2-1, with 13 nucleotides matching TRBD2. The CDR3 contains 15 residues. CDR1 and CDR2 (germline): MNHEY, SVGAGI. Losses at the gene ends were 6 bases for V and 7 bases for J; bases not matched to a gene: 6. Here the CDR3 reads CASSRRLAGGNEQFF. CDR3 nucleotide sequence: TGTGCCAGCAGCCGCCGACTAGCGGGGGGAAATGAGCAGTTCTTC.

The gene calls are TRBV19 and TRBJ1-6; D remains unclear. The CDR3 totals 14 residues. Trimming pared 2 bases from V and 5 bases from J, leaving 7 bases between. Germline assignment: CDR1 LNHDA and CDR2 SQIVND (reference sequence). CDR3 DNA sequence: TGTGCCAGTAGTATACAGGAGGATAATTCACCCCTCCACTTT. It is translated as CASSIQEDNSPLHF.

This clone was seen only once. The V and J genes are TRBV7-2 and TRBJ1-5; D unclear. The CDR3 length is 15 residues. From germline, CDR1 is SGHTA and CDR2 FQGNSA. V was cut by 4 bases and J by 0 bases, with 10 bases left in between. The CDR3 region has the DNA TGTGCCAGCAGCTCCACGAGAGATAGCAATCAGCCCCAGCATTTT. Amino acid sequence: CASSSTRDSNQPQHF. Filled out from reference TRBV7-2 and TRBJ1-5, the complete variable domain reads GAGVSQSPSNKVTEKGKDVELRCDPISGHTALYWYRQSLGQGLEFLIYFQGNSAPDKSGLPSDRFSAERTGGSVSTLTIQRTQQEDSAVYLCASSSTRDSNQPQHFGDGTRLSIL.

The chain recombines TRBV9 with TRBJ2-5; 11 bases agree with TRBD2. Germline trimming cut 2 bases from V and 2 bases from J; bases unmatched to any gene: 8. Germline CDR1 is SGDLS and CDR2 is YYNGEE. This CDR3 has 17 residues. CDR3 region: CASSVATSGGRQETQYF. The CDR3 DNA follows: TGTGCCAGCAGCGTTGCTACTAGCGGGGGAAGACAAGAGACCCAGTACTTC. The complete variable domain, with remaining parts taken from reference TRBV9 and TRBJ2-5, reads DSGVTQTPKHLITATGQRVTLRCSPRSGDLSVYWYQQSLDQGLQFLIQYYNGEERAKGNILERFSAQQFPDLHSELNLSSLELGDSALYFCASSVATSGGRQETQYFGPGTRLLVL.

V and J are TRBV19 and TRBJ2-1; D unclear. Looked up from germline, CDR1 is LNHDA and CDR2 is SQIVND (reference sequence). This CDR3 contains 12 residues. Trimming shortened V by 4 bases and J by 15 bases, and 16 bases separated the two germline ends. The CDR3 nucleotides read TGTGCCAGTAGTAGCGGACCGCAACGTCCGTTCTTC. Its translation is CASSSGPQRPFF. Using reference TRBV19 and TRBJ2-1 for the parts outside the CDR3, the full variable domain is DGGITQSPKYLFRKEGQNVTLSCEQNLNHDAMYWYRQDPGQGLRLIYYSQIVNDFQKGDIAEGYSVSREKKESFPLTVTSAQKNPTAFYLCASSSGPQRPFFGPGTRLTVL.

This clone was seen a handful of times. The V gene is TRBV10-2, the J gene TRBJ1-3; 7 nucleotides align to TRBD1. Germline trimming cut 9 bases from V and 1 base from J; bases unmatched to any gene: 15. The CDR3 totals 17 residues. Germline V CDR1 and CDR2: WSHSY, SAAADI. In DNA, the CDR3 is TGCGCCAGTTCTAGCGGGACAGTTCTTTCTTCTGGAAACACCATATATTTT. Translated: CASSSGTVLSSGNTIYF.

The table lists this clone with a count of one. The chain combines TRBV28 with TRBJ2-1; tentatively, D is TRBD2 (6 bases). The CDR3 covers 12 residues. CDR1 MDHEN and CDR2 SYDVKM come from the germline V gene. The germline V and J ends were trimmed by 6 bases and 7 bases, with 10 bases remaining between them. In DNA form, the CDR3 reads TGTGCCAGCAGGGGACTGCCTAATGAGCAGTTCTTC. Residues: CASRGLPNEQFF. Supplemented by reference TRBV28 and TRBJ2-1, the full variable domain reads DVKVTQSSRYLVKRTGEKVFLECVQDMDHENMFWYRQDPGLGLRLIYFSYDVKMKEKGDIPEGYSVSREKKERFSLILESASTNQTSMYLCASRGLPNEQFFGPGTRLTVL.

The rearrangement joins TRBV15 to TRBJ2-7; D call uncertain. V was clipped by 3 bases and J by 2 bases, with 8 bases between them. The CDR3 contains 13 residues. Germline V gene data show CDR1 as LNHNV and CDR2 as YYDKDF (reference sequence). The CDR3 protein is CATSRGRTYEQYV. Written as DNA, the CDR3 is TGTGCCACCAGCAGGGGCAGAACCTACGAGCAGTACGTC.

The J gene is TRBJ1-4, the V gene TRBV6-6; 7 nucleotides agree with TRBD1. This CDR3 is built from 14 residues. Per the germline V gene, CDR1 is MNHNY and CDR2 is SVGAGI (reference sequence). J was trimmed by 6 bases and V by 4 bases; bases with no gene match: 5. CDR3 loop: CASSSTGNHEKLFF. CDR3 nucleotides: TGTGCCAGCAGTTCGACAGGGAATCATGAAAAACTGTTTTTT.